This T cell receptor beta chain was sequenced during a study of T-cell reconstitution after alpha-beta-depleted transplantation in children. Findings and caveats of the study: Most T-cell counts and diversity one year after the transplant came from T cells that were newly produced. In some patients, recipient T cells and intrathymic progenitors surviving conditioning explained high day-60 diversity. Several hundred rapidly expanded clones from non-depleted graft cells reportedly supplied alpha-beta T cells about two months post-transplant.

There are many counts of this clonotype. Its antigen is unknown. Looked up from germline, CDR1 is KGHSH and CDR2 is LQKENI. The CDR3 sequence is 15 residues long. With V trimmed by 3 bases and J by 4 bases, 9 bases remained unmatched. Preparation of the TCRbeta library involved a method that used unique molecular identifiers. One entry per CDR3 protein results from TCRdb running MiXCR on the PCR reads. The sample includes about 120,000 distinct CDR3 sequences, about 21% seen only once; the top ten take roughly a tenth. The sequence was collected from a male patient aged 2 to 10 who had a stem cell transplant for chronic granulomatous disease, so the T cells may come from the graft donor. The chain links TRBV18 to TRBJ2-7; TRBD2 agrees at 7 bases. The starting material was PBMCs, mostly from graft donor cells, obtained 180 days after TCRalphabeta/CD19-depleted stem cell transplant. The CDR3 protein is CASSPGRLADYEQYF. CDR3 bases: TGTGCCAGCTCACCGGGGAGACTAGCCGATTACGAGCAGTACTTC.